This TCR beta chain derives from a study of blood T cell repertoires in COVID-19. Study background: The analysed material was cDNA or gDNA that came from T cells, B-cell-depleted T cells, or PBMCs.

In the study's own analysis: Amplification of reference gene primers provided the estimated nucleated cell counts. The data were produced by immunoSEQ multiplex PCR, yet TCRdb's version contains in-frame clones alone and is incomplete. For V, J and clone size, that table is used; D and trimming come from the DNA. The sample lists about 200,000 clones; around 90% were seen once. This CDR3 comprises 15 residues. From germline, CDR1 is MNHEY and CDR2 SVGAGI. The V and J ends lost 5 bases and 5 bases respectively, with 18 bases between them. Material for sequencing was PBMCs or T cells enriched from blood (not recorded which). V gene TRBV6-5 combines with J gene TRBJ1-1; a possible D gene is TRBD1 (6 bases). The TCR was taken from a woman aged 18-35 years who had recovered from COVID-19. Here the CDR3 DNA reads TGTGCCAGCAGTCCTTCTCAGGGGCATTGGACTGAAGCTTTCTTT. Translated: CASSPSQGHWTEAFF.